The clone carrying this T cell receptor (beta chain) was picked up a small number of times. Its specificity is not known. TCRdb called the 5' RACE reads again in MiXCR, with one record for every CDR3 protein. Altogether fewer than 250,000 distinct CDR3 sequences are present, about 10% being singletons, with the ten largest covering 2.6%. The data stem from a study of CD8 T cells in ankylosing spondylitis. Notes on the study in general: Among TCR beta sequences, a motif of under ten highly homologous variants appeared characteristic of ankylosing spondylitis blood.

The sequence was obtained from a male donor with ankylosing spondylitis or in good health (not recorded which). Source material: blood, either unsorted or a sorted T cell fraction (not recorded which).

CDR3 region: CASSLARGTGGIAEAFF. The CDR3 region has the DNA TGTGCCAGCAGCTTAGCAAGGGGGACAGGGGGCATAGCTGAAGCTTTCTTT. The chain carries TRBV7-9 and TRBJ1-1; 12 bases fit TRBD1. Germline V gene sequence: CDR1 SEHNR, CDR2 FQNEAQ (reference sequence). With V trimmed by 0 bases and J by 6 bases, 8 bases remained unmatched. This CDR3 is built from 17 residues.